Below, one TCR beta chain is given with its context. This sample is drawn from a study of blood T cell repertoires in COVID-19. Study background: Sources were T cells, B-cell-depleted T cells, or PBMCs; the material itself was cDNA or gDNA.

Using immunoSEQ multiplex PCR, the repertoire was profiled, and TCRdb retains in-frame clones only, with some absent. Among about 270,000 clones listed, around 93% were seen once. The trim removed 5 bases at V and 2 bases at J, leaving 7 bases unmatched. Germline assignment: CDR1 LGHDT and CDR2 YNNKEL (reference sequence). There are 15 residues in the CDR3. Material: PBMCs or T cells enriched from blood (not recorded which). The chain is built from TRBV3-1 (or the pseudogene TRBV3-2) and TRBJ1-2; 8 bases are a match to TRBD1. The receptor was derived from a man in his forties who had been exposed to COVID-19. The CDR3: CASSSRTGPNYGYTF. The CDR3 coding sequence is TGTGCCAGCAGCTCAAGGACAGGGCCAAACTATGGCTACACCTTC.